This T cell receptor (beta chain) derives from a study of T-cell memory formation after mild COVID-19. Study-wide points: Shrinking CD4+ clones were chiefly CM and EM; CD8+ ones were chiefly EMRA. Clones from the second wave (peaking day 37) had unconfirmed SARS-CoV-2 specificity. CD4/CD8 balance held among clones contracting day 15 to 85, and later expanders leaned CD4+.

Constant-segment-primed 5'RACE gave TCR alpha and TCR beta cDNA libraries with sample barcodes and UMIs. TCRdb recomputed calls from the 5' RACE reads with MiXCR, one row per CDR3 protein. The sample lists about 360,000 distinct CDR3 sequences; 13% to 15% were seen once. As for this clonotype: Antigen unknown.

This TCR derives from a young man who had mild COVID-19 (a few samples of this study predate the infection). Cell type and time point are not known. The sample comprised PBMCs or a T cell subset sorted from them (not recorded which).

CDR3 in amino acids: CASSNGGQLSPEAFF. Here the CDR3 DNA reads TGTGCCAGCAGTAATGGGGGGCAGCTATCCCCTGAAGCTTTCTTT. The V gene is TRBV28, the J gene TRBJ1-1; a weak D match, TRBD1 (6 bases). Between the trimmed V and J ends, which lost 5 bases and 6 bases, there was a span of 19 bases. Per germline, CDR1 MDHEN and CDR2 SYDVKM. There are 15 residues in the CDR3. The full variable domain, completed using reference TRBV28 and TRBJ1-1, is DVKVTQSSRYLVKRTGEKVFLECVQDMDHENMFWYRQDPGLGLRLIYFSYDVKMKEKGDIPEGYSVSREKKERFSLILESASTNQTSMYLCASSNGGQLSPEAFFGQGTRLTVV.